These T cell receptor beta chains were read from a single sample in a study of CD8 T cells in ankylosing spondylitis. TCRdb re-derived calls from the 5' RACE reads in MiXCR, one entry per CDR3 protein. Of 500,000 to 650,000 distinct CDR3 sequences in the sample, 5.3% were seen once. Sequenced input: blood, either unsorted or a sorted T cell fraction (not recorded which). The receptors shown here come from a male donor with ankylosing spondylitis. CDR3s include the opening cysteine and the closing phenylalanine or tryptophan. D genes are given only for firm matches. Clone size is not always given. Where it is, it says once, few, many or a class for expanded clones.

TRBJ1-5	TRBV7-9	many	.	CASSPGRDTGQPQHF	TGTGCCAGCAGCCCAGGCCGGGACACCGGACAGCCCCAGCATTTT
TRBJ1-5	TRBV28	many	.	CASLSRGTYSNQPQHF	TGTGCCAGCCTATCCCGGGGGACATATAGCAATCAGCCCCAGCATTTT
TRBJ2-3	TRBV5-6	.	.	CASSLGSHGTDTQYF	TGTGCCAGCAGCTTGGGAAGTCATGGCACAGATACGCAGTATTTT
TRBJ1-2	TRBV7-2	many	.	CASSLQRGFGYTF	TGTGCCAGCAGCTTACAAAGAGGGTTTGGCTACACCTTC
TRBJ2-5	TRBV4-3	many	TRBD1	CASSRLQGGQETQYF	TGCGCCAGCAGCCGATTACAGGGGGGACAAGAGACCCAGTACTTC
TRBJ2-2	TRBV3-1	many	.	CASSSGGELFF	TGTGCCAGCAGCTCAGGAGGGGAGCTGTTTTTT
TRBJ2-1	TRBV7-2	many	.	CASSLYWGNEQFF	TGTGCCAGCAGTTTATACTGGGGCAATGAGCAGTTCTTC
TRBJ1-2	TRBV20-1	many	.	CSARDHAGGYTF	TGCAGTGCTAGAGATCATGCGGGTGGCTACACCTTC
TRBJ2-7	TRBV28	many	TRBD1	CASSFARGNYEQYF	TGTGCCAGCAGTTTTGCCAGGGGGAATTACGAGCAGTACTTC
TRBJ1-5	TRBV5-1	many	TRBD1	CASSPGPQGDQPQHF	TGCGCCAGCAGCCCAGGACCTCAGGGGGATCAGCCCCAGCATTTT
TRBJ2-1	TRBV29-1	many	TRBD2	CSVEVGSGDYNEQFF	TGCAGCGTTGAAGTGGGTAGCGGGGATTACAATGAGCAGTTCTTC
TRBJ1-1	TRBV28	.	.	CASSSNSVGNTEAFF	TGTGCCAGCAGTTCCAACAGCGTCGGGAACACTGAAGCTTTCTTT
TRBJ2-5	TRBV14	few	TRBD2	CASSRLAGRPETQYF	TGTGCCAGCAGCCGGCTAGCGGGGCGACCAGAGACCCAGTACTTC
TRBJ2-1	TRBV7-9	many	TRBD2	CASTPAGLAVYNEQFF	TGTGCCAGCACCCCGGCCGGACTAGCGGTATACAATGAGCAGTTCTTC
TRBJ2-7	TRBV19	many	TRBD2	CASAPGLEGYEQYF	TGTGCCAGTGCCCCGGGACTAGAGGGGTACGAGCAGTACTTC
TRBJ2-7	TRBV28	many	.	CASSLFPPVDEQYF	TGTGCCAGCAGTTTATTCCCCCCGGTAGACGAGCAGTACTTC
TRBJ1-1	TRBV12-3/TRBV12-4	many	.	CASILGFNTEAFF	TGTGCCAGCATCCTAGGGTTTAACACTGAAGCTTTCTTT
TRBJ2-1	TRBV6-1	once	TRBD2	CASSLLGGGSHEQFF	TGTGCCAGCAGCCTCCTTGGGGGGGGATCTCATGAGCAGTTCTTC
TRBJ2-1	TRBV10-3	many	TRBD2	CATGRAGDAYNEQFF	TGTGCCACCGGGAGAGCGGGAGACGCCTACAATGAGCAGTTCTTC
TRBJ2-1	TRBV29-1	many	.	CSVERRGSYNEQFF	TGCAGCGTTGAAAGGCGCGGTTCCTACAATGAGCAGTTCTTC
TRBJ1-3	TRBV6-1	many	.	CASSTALFAGSGNTIYF	TGTGCCAGCAGTACGGCGCTTTTCGCGGGCTCTGGAAACACCATATATTTT
TRBJ2-3	TRBV10-3	many	.	CAIRERARRQPSTDTQYF	TGTGCCATCAGGGAGAGGGCTAGAAGGCAGCCAAGCACAGATACGCAGTATTTT
TRBJ2-2	TRBV5-4	many	.	CASSLAEAGELFF	TGTGCCAGCAGCTTGGCGGAGGCCGGGGAGCTGTTTTTT
TRBJ2-1	TRBV5-1	.	.	CASSHQGPYNEQFF	TGCGCCAGCAGCCATCAGGGTCCCTACAATGAGCAGTTCTTC
TRBJ1-2	TRBV28	many	.	CASRLEANYGYTF	TGTGCCAGCAGATTAGAAGCTAACTATGGCTACACCTTC
TRBJ2-1	TRBV5-5	many	.	CASSWGHLSYNEQFF	TGTGCCAGCAGCTGGGGACATCTATCCTACAATGAGCAGTTCTTC
TRBJ2-3	TRBV7-2	many	.	CASSPPSSAPDTQYF	TGTGCCAGCAGCCCCCCGAGCTCCGCTCCAGATACGCAGTATTTT
TRBJ2-7	TRBV5-1	many	TRBD1	CASSSIPGTGRSEQYF	TGCGCCAGCAGCTCAATCCCCGGGACAGGGCGGAGCGAGCAGTACTTC
TRBJ1-3	TRBV29-1	many	.	CSAILPGRNTIYF	TGCAGCGCGATCCTGCCAGGGCGTAACACCATATATTTT
TRBJ2-7	TRBV7-2	many	.	CASSQGANLYEQYF	TGTGCCAGCAGCCAGGGCGCTAACTTATACGAGCAGTACTTC
TRBJ2-1	TRBV12-3/TRBV12-4	few	TRBD2	CASSGTSSGSYNEQFF	TGTGCCAGCAGCGGGACTTCTAGCGGGAGTTACAATGAGCAGTTCTTC
TRBJ2-5	TRBV28	many	TRBD1	CASSSPPGQGGETQYF	TGTGCCAGCAGTTCGCCGCCGGGACAGGGAGGAGAGACCCAGTACTTC
TRBJ2-1	TRBV5-1	many	.	CASSLGPTKGEAGYEQFF	TGCGCCAGCAGCTTGGGCCCGACCAAGGGGGAGGCCGGGTATGAGCAGTTCTTC
TRBJ2-1	TRBV3-1	many	.	CASSRARGEVSEQFF	TGTGCCAGCAGCCGAGCAAGGGGCGAGGTTAGTGAGCAGTTCTTC
TRBJ1-3	TRBV20-1	many	.	CSAVSGNTIYF	TGCAGTGCTGTCTCTGGAAACACCATATATTTT
TRBJ1-1	TRBV3-1	few	TRBD1	CASSEQGMNTEAFF	TGTGCCAGCAGCGAACAGGGGATGAACACTGAAGCTTTCTTT
TRBJ2-3	TRBV5-1	many	TRBD2	CASSRGLAGPDTQYF	TGCGCCAGCAGCAGAGGACTAGCGGGGCCAGATACGCAGTATTTT
TRBJ2-7	TRBV6-2/TRBV6-3	.	.	CASNTRRATLTYEQYF	TGTGCCAGCAATACCCGTCGAGCGACCCTGACCTACGAGCAGTACTTC
TRBJ1-1	TRBV10-3	many	.	CAISESGNAEAFF	TGTGCCATCAGTGAGTCAGGGAACGCTGAAGCTTTCTTT
TRBJ2-1	TRBV7-2	many	.	CASSSWTVYNEQFF	TGTGCCAGCAGCTCTTGGACAGTCTACAATGAGCAGTTCTTC
TRBJ2-7	TRBV7-9	few	TRBD2	CASRGVEQYF	TGTGCCAGCCGGGGGGTCGAGCAGTACTTC
TRBJ2-2	TRBV7-2	many	.	CASSFGVAGELFF	TGTGCCAGCAGCTTCGGGGTAGCCGGGGAGCTGTTTTTT
TRBJ1-5	TRBV25-1	many	.	CASSGGDLQPQHF	TGTGCCAGCAGTGGGGGGGATTTACAGCCCCAGCATTTT
TRBJ2-1	TRBV7-2	many	.	CASSLVGGNEQFF	TGTGCCAGCAGCTTAGTGGGAGGCAATGAGCAGTTCTTC
TRBJ2-3	TRBV6-5	many	.	CASSYNMARTTSTDTQYF	TGTGCCAGCAGTTACAACATGGCGCGGACTACTAGCACAGATACGCAGTATTTT
TRBJ1-6	TRBV14	few	.	CASSLSVSPLHF	TGTGCCAGCAGCCTCTCCGTCTCACCCCTCCACTTT
TRBJ2-3	TRBV14	.	TRBD2	CASSRSGLAGGLADTQYF	TGTGCCAGCAGTCGTTCGGGACTAGCGGGAGGATTGGCAGATACGCAGTATTTT
TRBJ2-7	TRBV5-1	many	.	CASSLGRTDSYEQYF	TGCGCCAGCAGCTTGGGGCGGACGGACTCCTACGAGCAGTACTTC
TRBJ2-1	TRBV5-6	.	.	CASSLGGINYNEQFF	TGTGCCAGCAGCTTGGGGGGGATTAACTACAATGAGCAGTTCTTC
TRBJ2-3	TRBV20-1	many	TRBD2	CSATRQGLSDTQYF	TGCAGTGCTACTAGGCAGGGACTATCAGATACGCAGTATTTT
TRBJ2-7	TRBV6-6	many	.	CASSPHTAEQYF	TGTGCCAGCAGTCCACACACGGCCGAGCAGTACTTC
TRBJ2-4	TRBV29-1	many	.	CSGTGGQNIQYF	TGCAGCGGAACAGGCGGCCAAAACATTCAGTACTTC
TRBJ1-1	TRBV7-2	many	.	CASSLARANPEAFF	TGTGCCAGCAGCTTAGCTCGGGCCAACCCTGAAGCTTTCTTT
TRBJ1-2	TRBV6-1	many	.	CASNYRPLNYGYTF	TGTGCCAGCAACTACAGGCCCCTTAACTATGGCTACACCTTC
TRBJ2-3	TRBV11-1	many	.	CASSPVRGRTDTQYF	TGTGCCAGCAGCCCTGTGAGGGGACGCACAGATACGCAGTATTTT